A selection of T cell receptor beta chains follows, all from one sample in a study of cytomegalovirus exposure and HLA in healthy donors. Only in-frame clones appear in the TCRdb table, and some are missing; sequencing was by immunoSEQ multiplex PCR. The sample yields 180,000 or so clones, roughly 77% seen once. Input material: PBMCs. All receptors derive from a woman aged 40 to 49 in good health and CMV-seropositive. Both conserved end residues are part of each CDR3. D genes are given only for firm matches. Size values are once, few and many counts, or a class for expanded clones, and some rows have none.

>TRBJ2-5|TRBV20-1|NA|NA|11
TGCAGTGCTCAGGCTCAAGAGACCCAGTACTTC
CSAQAQETQYF
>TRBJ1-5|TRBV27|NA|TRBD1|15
TGTGCCAGCAGGAGAGGGGGCGTAAGCAATCAGCCCCAGCATTTT
CASRRGGVSNQPQHF
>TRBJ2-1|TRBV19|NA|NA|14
TGTGCCAGTAGTATAACAGGGTTCAACAATGAGCAGTTCTTC
CASSITGFNNEQFF
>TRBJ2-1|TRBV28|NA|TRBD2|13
TGTGCCAGCAGTCTTGGGACTAGCAATGAGCAGTTCTTC
CASSLGTSNEQFF
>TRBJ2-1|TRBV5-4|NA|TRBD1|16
TGTGCCAGCAGCGACCCATACAGGGGGTTGCATGATGAGCAGTTCTTC
CASSDPYRGLHDEQFF
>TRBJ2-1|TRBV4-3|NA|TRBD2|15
TGCGCCAGCAGCCTGACTAGCGGGTCCTACAATGAGCAGTTCTTC
CASSLTSGSYNEQFF
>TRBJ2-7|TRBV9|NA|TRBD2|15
TGTGCCAGCAGCGTAGGCACTAGCGAGACCTACGAGCAGTACTTC
CASSVGTSETYEQYF
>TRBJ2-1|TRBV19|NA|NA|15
TGTGCCAGTAGTATAGACGGGAAGGCCACCAATGAGCAGTTCTTC
CASSIDGKATNEQFF
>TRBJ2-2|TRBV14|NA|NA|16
TGTGCCAGCAGCCAAGTCGCAGGGCCGAACACCGGGGAGCTGTTTTTT
CASSQVAGPNTGELFF
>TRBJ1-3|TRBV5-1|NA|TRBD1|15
TGCGCCAGCAGCTTTCAGGGGGCGTCTGGAAACACTATATATTTT
CASSFQGASGNTIYF
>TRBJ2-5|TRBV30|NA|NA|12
TGTGCCTGGAGTCCCTTAGAAGCGACCCAGTACTTC
CAWSPLEATQYF
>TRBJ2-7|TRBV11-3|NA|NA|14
TGTGCCAGCAGCTTATTGTACGGGAGCCACGAGCAGTACTTC
CASSLLYGSHEQYF
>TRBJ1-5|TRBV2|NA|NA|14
TGTGCCAGCAGCGTTCGAAGAGACAATCAGCCCCAGCATTTT
CASSVRRDNQPQHF
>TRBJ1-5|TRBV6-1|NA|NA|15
TGTGCCAGCAGGGTGGGTGGACATAGCAATCAGCCCCAGCATTTT
CASRVGGHSNQPQHF
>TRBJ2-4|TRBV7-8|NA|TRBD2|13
TGTGCCAGCAGCAAGGGACTAGCGGACGTCTGGTACTTC
CASSKGLADVWYF
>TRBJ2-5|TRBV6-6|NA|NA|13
TGTGCCAGCAGTTACTCAAGCGGAGAGACCCAGTACTTC
CASSYSSGETQYF
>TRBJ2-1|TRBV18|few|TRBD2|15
TGTGCCAGCTCTCAGGGCCCCGGCGGGGGGAATGAGCAGTTCTTC
CASSQGPGGGNEQFF
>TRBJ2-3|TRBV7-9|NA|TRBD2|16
TGTGCCAGCAGCTTACGAAGCGGGAGCGTTGGAGATACGCAGTATTTT
CASSLRSGSVGDTQYF
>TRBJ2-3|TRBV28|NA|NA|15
TGTGCCAGCAGGCCCCGGATGCGGATCCCAGATACGCAGTATTTT
CASRPRMRIPDTQYF
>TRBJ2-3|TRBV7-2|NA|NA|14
TGTGCCAGCAGCTTTGACAGCGCCACAGATACGCAGTATTTT
CASSFDSATDTQYF
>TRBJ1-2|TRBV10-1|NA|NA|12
TGCGCCAGCAGTCCTGACAGCTATGGCTACACCTTC
CASSPDSYGYTF
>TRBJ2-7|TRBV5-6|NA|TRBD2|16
TGTGCCAGCAGCTCTGGGCAAACTAGCGCCAGCTACGAGCAGTACTTC
CASSSGQTSASYEQYF